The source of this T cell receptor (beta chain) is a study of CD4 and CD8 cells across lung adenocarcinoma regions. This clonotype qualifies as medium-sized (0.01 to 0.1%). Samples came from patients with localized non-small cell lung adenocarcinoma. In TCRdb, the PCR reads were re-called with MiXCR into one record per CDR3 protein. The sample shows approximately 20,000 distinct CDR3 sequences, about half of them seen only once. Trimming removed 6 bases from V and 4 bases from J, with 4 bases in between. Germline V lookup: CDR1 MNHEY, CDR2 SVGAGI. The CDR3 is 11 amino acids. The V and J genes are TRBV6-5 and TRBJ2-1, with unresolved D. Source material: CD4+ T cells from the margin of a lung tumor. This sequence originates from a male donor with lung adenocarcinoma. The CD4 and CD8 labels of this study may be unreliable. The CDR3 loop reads CASSRYNEQFF. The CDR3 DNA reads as TGTGCCAGCAGCCGGTACAATGAGCAGTTCTTC.